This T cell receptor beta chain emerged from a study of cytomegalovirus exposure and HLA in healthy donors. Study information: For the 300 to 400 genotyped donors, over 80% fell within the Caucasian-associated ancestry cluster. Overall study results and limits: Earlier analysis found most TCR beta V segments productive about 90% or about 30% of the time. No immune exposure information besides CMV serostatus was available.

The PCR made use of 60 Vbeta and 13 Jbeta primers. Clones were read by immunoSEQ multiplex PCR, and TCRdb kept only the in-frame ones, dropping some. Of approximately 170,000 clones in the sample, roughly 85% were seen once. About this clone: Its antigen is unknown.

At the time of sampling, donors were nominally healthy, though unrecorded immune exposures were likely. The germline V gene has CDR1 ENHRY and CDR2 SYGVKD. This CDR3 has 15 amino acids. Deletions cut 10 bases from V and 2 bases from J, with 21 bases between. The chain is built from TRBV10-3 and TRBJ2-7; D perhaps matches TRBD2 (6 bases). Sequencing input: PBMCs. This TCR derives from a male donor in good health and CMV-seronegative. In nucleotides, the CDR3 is TGTGCCACCGCCCGGCCTCGCGGGGAAACCTACGAGCAGTACTTC. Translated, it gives CATARPRGETYEQYF.